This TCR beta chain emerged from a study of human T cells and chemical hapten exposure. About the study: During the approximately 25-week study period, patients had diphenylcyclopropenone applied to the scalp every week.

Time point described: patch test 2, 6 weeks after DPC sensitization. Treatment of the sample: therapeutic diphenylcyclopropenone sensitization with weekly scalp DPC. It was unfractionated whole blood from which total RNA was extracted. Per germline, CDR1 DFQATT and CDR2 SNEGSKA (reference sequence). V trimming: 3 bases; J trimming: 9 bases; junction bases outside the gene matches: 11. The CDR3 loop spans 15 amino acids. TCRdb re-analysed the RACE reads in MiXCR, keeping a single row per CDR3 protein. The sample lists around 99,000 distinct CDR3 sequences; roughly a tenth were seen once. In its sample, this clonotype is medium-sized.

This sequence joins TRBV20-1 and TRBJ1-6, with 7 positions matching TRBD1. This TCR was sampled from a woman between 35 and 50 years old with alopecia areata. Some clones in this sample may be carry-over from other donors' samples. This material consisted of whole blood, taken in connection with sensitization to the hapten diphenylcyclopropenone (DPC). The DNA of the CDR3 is TGCAGTGCTAGGGTTATCGGGACAGACACTTCACCCCTCCACTTT. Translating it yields CSARVIGTDTSPLHF.